This is a list of T cell receptor beta chains from one sample in a study of beta chain features in type 1 diabetes. Libraries were prepared by immunoSEQ multiplex PCR; TCRdb keeps only in-frame clonotypes and omits some of them. The sample includes 250,000 to 300,000 clones, around 24% of them seen just once. What was sequenced was naive CD4+ T cells from blood. The receptors stem from a woman aged 30 to 39 with type 1 diabetes. The CDR3 runs from the conserved cysteine through the conserved F or W. D genes are given only for firm matches. Size tells how often a clone was seen (once, few, many) or the class of an expanded clone, and some rows leave it out.

d_call j_call v_call clone_size cdr3_nt cdr3_aa
NA TRBJ2-1 TRBV19 NA TGTGCCAGTAGTCAGGGGCCCCTCTCCTACAATGAGCAGTTCTTC CASSQGPLSYNEQFF
NA TRBJ1-1 TRBV30 NA TGTGCCTGGAGATCAGGGGCGACTACTGAAGCTTTCTTT CAWRSGATTEAFF
TRBD2 TRBJ2-1 TRBV19 few TGTGCCAGTATACCCAGCGGGAGTTTGGATGAGCAGTTCTTC CASIPSGSLDEQFF
TRBD1 TRBJ1-2 TRBV10-3 few TGTGCCATCAGTGAGAGGGACAGCGCAGAGGGCTATGGCTACACCTTC CAISERDSAEGYGYTF
NA TRBJ1-5 TRBV7-9 NA TGTGCCAGCAGCCACACCGGGGACAATCAGCCCCAGCATTTT CASSHTGDNQPQHF
TRBD1 TRBJ2-5 TRBV18 NA TGTGCCAGCTCCCTAACGTGGACAGGTGGAGAAGAGACCCAGTACTTC CASSLTWTGGEETQYF
TRBD1 TRBJ1-2 TRBV7-9 NA TGTGCCAGCAGCCTACAGGGGGCCTATGGCTACACCTTC CASSLQGAYGYTF
NA TRBJ2-3 TRBV4-1 NA TGCGCCAGCAGCCAAGATGACTACCGCACAGATACGCAGTATTTT CASSQDDYRTDTQYF
NA TRBJ1-1 TRBV7-2 few TGTGCCAGCAGCTTAGTAGCCGGGTTACAAGCGAACACTGAAGCTTTCTTT CASSLVAGLQANTEAFF
TRBD2 TRBJ2-5 TRBV19 few TGTGCCAGTAGTCGACTAGCGGGAGTAGAGGAGACCCAGTACTTC CASSRLAGVEETQYF
NA TRBJ2-1 TRBV18 few TGTGCCAGCTCACCCCGGTCCCAGGCGAATGAGCAGTTCTTC CASSPRSQANEQFF
TRBD2 TRBJ2-3 TRBV14 NA TGTGCCAGCCAACTAGCGGGAGGGCCAGATACGCAGTATTTT CASQLAGGPDTQYF
TRBD1 TRBJ1-1 TRBV29-1 few TGCAGCGTCCTAAGTTACAGGGGAGCGGGCACTGAAGCTTTCTTT CSVLSYRGAGTEAFF
NA TRBJ2-1 TRBV30 NA TGTGCCTGGAGTGTATTGAACAGTGGTGAGCAGTTCTTC CAWSVLNSGEQFF
NA TRBJ2-1 TRBV7-9 NA TGTGCCAGCAGCTTCGGGACAAGCTACAATGAGCAGTTCTTC CASSFGTSYNEQFF
NA TRBJ2-4 TRBV21-1 NA TGTGCCAGCAGCTCTGAGATCCCCGGACTAGCGGGAGTCGACATTCAGTACTTC CASSSEIPGLAGVDIQYF
NA TRBJ1-2 TRBV30 NA TGTGCCCGGAACGTGGGGACTCACTCTTCCAATGGCTACTATGGCTACACCTTC CARNVGTHSSNGYYGYTF
NA TRBJ1-5 TRBV21-1 few TGTGCCAGCAGCCTTCTCTGGACGGGATATCAGCCCCAGCATTTT CASSLLWTGYQPQHF
NA TRBJ2-7 TRBV29-1 NA TGCAGCGTTTCCCTAGCGAGCTACGAGCAGTACTTC CSVSLASYEQYF
NA TRBJ2-5 TRBV27 NA TGTGCCAGCAGTTTTAACAGGGCAGTGGAGACCCAGTACTTC CASSFNRAVETQYF
TRBD1 TRBJ2-3 TRBV28 few TGTGCCAGCATTATGGGACAGGGCACAGATACGCAGTATTTT CASIMGQGTDTQYF
TRBD2 TRBJ2-2 TRBV9 NA TGTGCCAGCAGCGTAGAAGGGGTAGGCGGGAGCTCCGGGGAGCTGTTTTTT CASSVEGVGGSSGELFF
TRBD2 TRBJ2-3 TRBV18 few TGTGCCAGCTCACCGGCGGGAGAAGATACGCAGTATTTT CASSPAGEDTQYF
NA TRBJ1-1 TRBV19 NA TGTGCCAGTAGTATGGCCACAGAGAACACTGAAGCTTTCTTT CASSMATENTEAFF
NA TRBJ2-5 TRBV4-1 NA TGCGCCAGCAGCCCTGGTTTAGCGACTACCCAAGAGACCCAGTACTTC CASSPGLATTQETQYF
NA TRBJ2-5 TRBV4-1 few TGCGCCAGCAGCCAAGATCCGGGGAACCAAGAGACCCAGTACTTC CASSQDPGNQETQYF
NA TRBJ2-7 TRBV21-1 few TGTGCCAGCAGCAAGGCCACCAAGCGCGGCGGAACTTACGAGCAGTACTTC CASSKATKRGGTYEQYF
NA TRBJ2-3 TRBV2 NA TGTGCCAGCAGTTCAAAGCCCACAGATACGCAGTATTTT CASSSKPTDTQYF
TRBD1 TRBJ1-2 TRBV28 NA TGTGCCAGCAGTTTACCCGGGACAGGGGGATCTAACTATGGCTACACCTTC CASSLPGTGGSNYGYTF
NA TRBJ1-2 TRBV29-1 NA TGCAGCGTTGAGTTTCCCGCGGACAACCAACGCTATGGCTACACCTTC CSVEFPADNQRYGYTF
NA TRBJ2-7 TRBV7-2 NA TGTGCCAGCAGCTCAGCCCCGGGAGTGTCCCTCTACGAGCAGTACTTC CASSSAPGVSLYEQYF
TRBD1 TRBJ1-4 TRBV7-9 few TGTGCCAGCAGCAGGAACCTATGGGACAGGGATGATGAAAAACTGTTTTTT CASSRNLWDRDDEKLFF
TRBD1 TRBJ2-5 TRBV15 NA TGTGCCACCACAGTCAGGGGGCGCCAAGAGACCCAGTACTTC CATTVRGRQETQYF
TRBD1 TRBJ1-2 TRBV5-8 NA TGTGCCAGCAGCTTGACGGCGACAGGGGGTATCGGGAGAGGCTACACCTTC CASSLTATGGIGRGYTF
TRBD1 TRBJ1-5 TRBV18 NA TGTGCCAGCTCAGGAGACAGGGATCAGCCCCAGCATTTT CASSGDRDQPQHF
NA TRBJ1-1 TRBV30 NA TGTGCCAGACACAGGGCACTGAACACTGAAGCTTTCTTT CARHRALNTEAFF
NA TRBJ2-1 TRBV30 NA TGTGCCTGGAGTCCGGGGAGCGTGTACAATGAGCAGTTCTTC CAWSPGSVYNEQFF
TRBD2 TRBJ2-3 TRBV9 NA TGTGCCAGCAGCGTAGCTAGCGGGAGGTTGGGCGGTACGCAGTATTTT CASSVASGRLGGTQYF
TRBD1 TRBJ2-1 TRBV30 few TGTGCCTGGAGTAAAGGGACAGGGGGCGGCGATGAGCAGTTCTTC CAWSKGTGGGDEQFF
TRBD2 TRBJ2-5 TRBV6-6 NA TGTGCCAGCAGTCTTAGCGGGGACGGGTCCCAGTACTTC CASSLSGDGSQYF
TRBD2 TRBJ2-1 TRBV5-1 NA TGCGCCAGCAGCTTAGGTGTGACTAGCGGCTGGGGGTACTGGGATGAGCAGTTCTTC CASSLGVTSGWGYWDEQFF
NA TRBJ2-1 TRBV23-1 NA TGCGCCAGCAGTCTGAGGAGAAGGGGCTACAATGAGCAGTTCTTC CASSLRRRGYNEQFF
TRBD2 TRBJ2-1 TRBV10-3 NA TGTGCCATCAACCAAGGACTAGCCACTTCATACAATGAGCAGTTCTTC CAINQGLATSYNEQFF
NA TRBJ2-1 TRBV9 NA TGTGCCAGCAGCGTAGGTGGGCTAGCTAACAATGAGCAGTTCTTC CASSVGGLANNEQFF
TRBD2 TRBJ2-1 TRBV28 NA TGTGCCACCCTGCGGGAGGTCAGGGATGAGCAGTTCTTC CATLREVRDEQFF
NA TRBJ1-1 TRBV9 NA TGTGCCAGCAGCGTAGCGGGGGAGACTGAAGCTTTCTTT CASSVAGETEAFF